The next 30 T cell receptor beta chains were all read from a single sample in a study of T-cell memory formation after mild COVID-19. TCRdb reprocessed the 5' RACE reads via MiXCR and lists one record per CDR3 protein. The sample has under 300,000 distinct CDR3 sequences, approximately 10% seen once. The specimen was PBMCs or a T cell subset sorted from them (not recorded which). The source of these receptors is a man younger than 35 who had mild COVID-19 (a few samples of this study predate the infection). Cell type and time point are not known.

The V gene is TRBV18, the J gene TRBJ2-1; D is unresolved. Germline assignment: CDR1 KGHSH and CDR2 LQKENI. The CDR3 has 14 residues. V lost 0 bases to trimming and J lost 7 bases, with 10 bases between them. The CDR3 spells CASSPPDGENEQFF. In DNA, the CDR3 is TGTGCCAGCTCACCACCTGACGGCGAGAATGAGCAGTTCTTC.

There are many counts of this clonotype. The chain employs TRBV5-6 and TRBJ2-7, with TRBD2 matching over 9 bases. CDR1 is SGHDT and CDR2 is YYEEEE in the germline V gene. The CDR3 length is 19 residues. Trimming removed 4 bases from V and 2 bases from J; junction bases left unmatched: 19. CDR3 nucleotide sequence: TGTGCCAGCAGCCCCCCGCTCGCGGGAGTAGGCGGGGGGGCCTACGAGCAGTACGTC. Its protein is CASSPPLAGVGGGAYEQYV.

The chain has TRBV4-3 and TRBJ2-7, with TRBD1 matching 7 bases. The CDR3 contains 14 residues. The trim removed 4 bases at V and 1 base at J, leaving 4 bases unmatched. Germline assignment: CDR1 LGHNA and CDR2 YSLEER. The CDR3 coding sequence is TGCGCCAGCAGCCGTTACAGGGGATCCTACGAGCAGTACTTC. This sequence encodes CASSRYRGSYEQYF.

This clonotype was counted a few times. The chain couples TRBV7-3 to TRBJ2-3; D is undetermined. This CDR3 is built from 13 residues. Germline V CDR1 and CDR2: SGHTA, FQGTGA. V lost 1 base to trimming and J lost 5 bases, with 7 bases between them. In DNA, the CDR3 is TGTGCCAGCAGCTTAAACCGGAAAGATACGCAGTATTTT. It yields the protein CASSLNRKDTQYF.

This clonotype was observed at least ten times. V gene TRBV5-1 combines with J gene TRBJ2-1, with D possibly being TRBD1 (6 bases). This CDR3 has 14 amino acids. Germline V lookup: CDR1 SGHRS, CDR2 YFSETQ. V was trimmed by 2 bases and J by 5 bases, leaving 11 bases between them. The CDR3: CASSFLQGNNEQFF. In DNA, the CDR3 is TGCGCCAGCAGCTTTCTACAGGGTAACAATGAGCAGTTCTTC. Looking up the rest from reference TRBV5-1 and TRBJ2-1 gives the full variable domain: KAGVTQTPRYLIKTRGQQVTLSCSPISGHRSVSWYQQTPGQGLQFLFEYFSETQRNKGNFPGRFSGRQFSNSRSEMNVSTLELGDSALYLCASSFLQGNNEQFFGPGTRLTVL.

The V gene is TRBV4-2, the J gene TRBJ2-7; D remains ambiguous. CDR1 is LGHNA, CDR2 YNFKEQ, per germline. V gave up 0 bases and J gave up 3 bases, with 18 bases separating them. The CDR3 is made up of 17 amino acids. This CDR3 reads CASSQDSRSSYRYEQYF. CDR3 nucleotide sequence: TGTGCCAGCAGCCAAGATAGCAGGAGTTCCTACCGCTACGAGCAGTACTTC.

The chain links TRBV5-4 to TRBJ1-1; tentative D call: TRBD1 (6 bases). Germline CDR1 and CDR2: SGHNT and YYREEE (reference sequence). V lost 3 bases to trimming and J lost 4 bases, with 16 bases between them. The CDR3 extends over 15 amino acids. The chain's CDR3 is CASSSLTGGGTEAFF. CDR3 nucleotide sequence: TGTGCCAGCAGCTCCCTGACAGGTGGCGGCACTGAAGCTTTCTTT.

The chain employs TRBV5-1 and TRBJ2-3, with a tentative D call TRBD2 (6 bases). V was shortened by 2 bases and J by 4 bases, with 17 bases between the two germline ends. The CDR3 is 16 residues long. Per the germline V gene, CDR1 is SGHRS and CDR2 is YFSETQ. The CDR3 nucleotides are TGCGCCAGCAGCTTTCGCTCCAAAGCTAGCGCAGATACGCAGTATTTT. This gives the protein CASSFRSKASADTQYF. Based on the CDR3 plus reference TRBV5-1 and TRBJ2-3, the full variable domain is KAGVTQTPRYLIKTRGQQVTLSCSPISGHRSVSWYQQTPGQGLQFLFEYFSETQRNKGNFPGRFSGRQFSNSRSEMNVSTLELGDSALYLCASSFRSKASADTQYFGPGTRLTVL.

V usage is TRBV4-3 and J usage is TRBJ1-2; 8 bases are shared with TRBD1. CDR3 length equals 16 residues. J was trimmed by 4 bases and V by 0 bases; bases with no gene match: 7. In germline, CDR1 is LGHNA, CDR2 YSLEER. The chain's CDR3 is CASSQDGETGVYGYTF. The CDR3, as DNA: TGCGCCAGCAGCCAAGATGGGGAGACAGGGGTCTATGGCTACACCTTC.

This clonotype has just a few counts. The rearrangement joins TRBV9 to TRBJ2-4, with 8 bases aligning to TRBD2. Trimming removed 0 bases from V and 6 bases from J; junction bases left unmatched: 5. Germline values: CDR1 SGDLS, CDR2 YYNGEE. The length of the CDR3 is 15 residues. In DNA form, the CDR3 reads TGTGCCAGCAGCGTAGGGGTAGCGGGGCTAAACATTCAGTACTTC. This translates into CASSVGVAGLNIQYF.

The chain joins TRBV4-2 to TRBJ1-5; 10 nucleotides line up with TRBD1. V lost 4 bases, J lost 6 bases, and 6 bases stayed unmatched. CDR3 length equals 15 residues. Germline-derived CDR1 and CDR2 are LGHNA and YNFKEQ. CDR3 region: CASSPGTGVRQPQHF. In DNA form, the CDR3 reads TGTGCCAGCAGCCCCGGGACAGGGGTGCGTCAGCCCCAGCATTTT.

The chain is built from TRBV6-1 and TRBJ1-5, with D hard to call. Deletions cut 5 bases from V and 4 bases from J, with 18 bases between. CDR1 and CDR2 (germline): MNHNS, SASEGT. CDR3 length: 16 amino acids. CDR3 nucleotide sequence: TGTGCCAGCAGTATCGTAGACCCTCCGGGGAATCAGCCCCAGCATTTT. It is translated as CASSIVDPPGNQPQHF.

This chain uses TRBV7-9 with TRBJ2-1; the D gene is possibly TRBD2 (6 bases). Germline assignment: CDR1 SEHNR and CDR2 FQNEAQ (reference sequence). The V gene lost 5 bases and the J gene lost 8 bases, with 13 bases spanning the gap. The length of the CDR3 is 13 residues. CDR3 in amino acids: CASSAMGGHEQFF. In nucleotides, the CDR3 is TGTGCCAGCAGCGCCATGGGGGGACATGAGCAGTTCTTC.

The CDR3 DNA follows: TGTGCCAGCAGTTTAAATGCGGGCATGGTCACTGAAGCTTTCTTT. This sequence encodes CASSLNAGMVTEAFF. This rearrangement joins TRBV27 to TRBJ1-1; D is unresolved. Per the germline V gene, CDR1 is MNHEY and CDR2 is SMNVEV (reference sequence). Trimming pared 2 bases from V and 4 bases from J, leaving 14 bases between. The CDR3 is 15 amino acids.

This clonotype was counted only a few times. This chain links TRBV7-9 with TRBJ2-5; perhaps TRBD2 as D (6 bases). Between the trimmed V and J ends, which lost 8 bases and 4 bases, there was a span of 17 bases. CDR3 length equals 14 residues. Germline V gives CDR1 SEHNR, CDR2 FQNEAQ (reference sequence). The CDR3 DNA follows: TGTGCCAGCGGGAGGACTCGGGACGGAGAGACCCAGTACTTC. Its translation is CASGRTRDGETQYF.

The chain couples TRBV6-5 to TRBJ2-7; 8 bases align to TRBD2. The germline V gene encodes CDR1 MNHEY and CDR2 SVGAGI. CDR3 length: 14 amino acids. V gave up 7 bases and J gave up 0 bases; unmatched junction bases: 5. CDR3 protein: CASKTSANSYEQYF. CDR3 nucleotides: TGTGCCAGCAAGACTAGCGCCAACTCCTACGAGCAGTACTTC.

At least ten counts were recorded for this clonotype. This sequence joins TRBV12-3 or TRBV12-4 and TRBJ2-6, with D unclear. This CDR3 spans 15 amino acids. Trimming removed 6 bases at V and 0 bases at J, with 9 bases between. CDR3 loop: CASSLSSSGANVLTF. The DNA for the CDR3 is TGTGCCAGCAGCCTGTCTTCCTCTGGGGCCAACGTCCTGACTTTC.

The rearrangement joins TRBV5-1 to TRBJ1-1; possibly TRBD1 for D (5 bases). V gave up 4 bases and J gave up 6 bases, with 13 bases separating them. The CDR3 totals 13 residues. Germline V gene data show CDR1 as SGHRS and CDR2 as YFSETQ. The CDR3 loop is CASSLGRDSEAFF. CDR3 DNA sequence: TGCGCCAGCAGCCTCGGACGGGACTCTGAAGCTTTCTTT.

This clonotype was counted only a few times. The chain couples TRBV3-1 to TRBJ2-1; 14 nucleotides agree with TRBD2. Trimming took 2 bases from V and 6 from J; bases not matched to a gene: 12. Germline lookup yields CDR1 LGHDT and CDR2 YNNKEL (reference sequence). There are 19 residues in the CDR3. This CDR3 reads CASSQPGTSGGLYGNEQFF. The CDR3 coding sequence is TGTGCCAGCAGCCAACCGGGGACTAGCGGGGGCCTCTATGGCAATGAGCAGTTCTTC.

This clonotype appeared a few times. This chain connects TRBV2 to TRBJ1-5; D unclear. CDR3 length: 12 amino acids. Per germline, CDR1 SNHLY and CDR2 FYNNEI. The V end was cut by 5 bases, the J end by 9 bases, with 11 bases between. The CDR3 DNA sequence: TGTGCCAGCAGTAAGCTGGAGGCGCCCCAGCATTTT. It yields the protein CASSKLEAPQHF.

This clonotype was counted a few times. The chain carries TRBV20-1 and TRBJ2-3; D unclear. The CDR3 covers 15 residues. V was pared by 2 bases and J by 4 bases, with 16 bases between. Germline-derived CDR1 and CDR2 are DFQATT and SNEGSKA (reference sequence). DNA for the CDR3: TGCAGTGCTAGATTAGGGCCAGAACCTGCAGATACGCAGTATTTT. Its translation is CSARLGPEPADTQYF.

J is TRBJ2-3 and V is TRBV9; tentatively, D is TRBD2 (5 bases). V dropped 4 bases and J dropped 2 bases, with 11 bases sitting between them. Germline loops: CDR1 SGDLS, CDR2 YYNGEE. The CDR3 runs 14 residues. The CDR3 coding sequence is TGTGCCAGCAGCTTCCGGGATTACACAGATACGCAGTATTTT. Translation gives CASSFRDYTDTQYF.

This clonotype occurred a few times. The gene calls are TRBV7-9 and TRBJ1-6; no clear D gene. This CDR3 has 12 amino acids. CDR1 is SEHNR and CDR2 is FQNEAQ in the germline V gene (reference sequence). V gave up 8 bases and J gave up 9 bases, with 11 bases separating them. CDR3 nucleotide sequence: TGTGCCAGCCAACCGGTCCGTTCACCCCTCCACTTT. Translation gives CASQPVRSPLHF.

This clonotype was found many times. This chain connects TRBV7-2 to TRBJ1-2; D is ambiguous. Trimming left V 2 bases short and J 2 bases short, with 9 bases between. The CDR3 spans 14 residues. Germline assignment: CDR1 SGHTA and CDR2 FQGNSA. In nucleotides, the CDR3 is TGTGCCAGCAGCTTATTAGTCAGGAACTATGGCTACACCTTC. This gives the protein CASSLLVRNYGYTF.

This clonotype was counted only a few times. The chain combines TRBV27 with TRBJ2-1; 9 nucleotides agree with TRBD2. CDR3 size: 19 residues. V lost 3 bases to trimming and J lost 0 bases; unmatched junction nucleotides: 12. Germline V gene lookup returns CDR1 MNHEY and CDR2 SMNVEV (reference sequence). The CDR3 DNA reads TGTGCCAGCAGTTTCCAACGCGGGGGGGGAAATAGCTCCTACAATGAGCAGTTCTTC. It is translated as CASSFQRGGGNSSYNEQFF.

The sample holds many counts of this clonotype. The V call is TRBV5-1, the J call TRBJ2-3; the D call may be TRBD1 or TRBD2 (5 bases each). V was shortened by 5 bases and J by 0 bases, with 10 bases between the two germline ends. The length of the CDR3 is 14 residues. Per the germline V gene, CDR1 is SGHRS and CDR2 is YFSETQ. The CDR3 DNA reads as TGCGCCAGCAGACCCGGGACCAGCACAGATACGCAGTATTTT. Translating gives CASRPGTSTDTQYF.

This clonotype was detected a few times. The CDR3 nucleotides read TGCGCCAGCAGCGTACCGGGACAGCTGAACACCGGGGAGCTGTTTTTT. Protein product: CASSVPGQLNTGELFF. The chain employs TRBV5-1 and TRBJ2-2; 7 bases are shared with TRBD1. CDR3 length: 16 residues. Germline V gene data show CDR1 as SGHRS and CDR2 as YFSETQ. V trimming: 4 bases; J trimming: 1 base; junction bases outside the gene matches: 7.

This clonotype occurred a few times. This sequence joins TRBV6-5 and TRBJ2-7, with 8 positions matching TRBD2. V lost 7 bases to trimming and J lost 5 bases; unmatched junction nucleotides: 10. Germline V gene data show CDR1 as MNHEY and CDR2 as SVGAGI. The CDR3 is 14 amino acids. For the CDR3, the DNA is TGTGCCAGCACCGTACGGGGGGGTGAGAACGAGCAGTACTTC. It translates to CASTVRGGENEQYF.

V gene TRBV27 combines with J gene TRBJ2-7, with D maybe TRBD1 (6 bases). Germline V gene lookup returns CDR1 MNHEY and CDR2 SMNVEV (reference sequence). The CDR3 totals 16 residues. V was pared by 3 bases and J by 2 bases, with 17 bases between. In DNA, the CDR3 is TGTGCCAGCAGTTTTGGGAGAGGACAGTGGGCCTACGAGCAGTACTTC. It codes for CASSFGRGQWAYEQYF.

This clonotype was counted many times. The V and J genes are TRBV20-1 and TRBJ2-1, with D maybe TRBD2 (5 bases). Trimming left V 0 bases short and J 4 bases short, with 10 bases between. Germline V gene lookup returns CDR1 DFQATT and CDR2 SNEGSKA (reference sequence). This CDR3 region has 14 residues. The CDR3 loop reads CSARDRRGYNEQFF. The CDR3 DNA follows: TGCAGTGCTAGAGACCGTCGGGGTTACAATGAGCAGTTCTTC.